This T cell receptor beta chain was identified during a study of cytomegalovirus exposure and HLA in healthy donors. Study background: Early on, a data release was issued that held roughly 84 million unique TCRs from HLA-typed donors.

This clone was seen only once. Use of 60 Vbeta and 13 Jbeta primers characterized the PCR. Original processing notes: The authors later counted 70 million to 80 million unique TCR beta chains, roughly 10 million of them shared. Sequenced by immunoSEQ multiplex PCR; TCRdb stores in-frame clones only, minus some. V, J and clone size derive from that table, while D and trimming were established from the DNA sequence. The sample carries approximately 150,000 clones, about 75% recorded once. Germline lookup yields CDR1 SGHNT and CDR2 YENEEA. V lost 1 base and J lost 5, with 20 bases in between. The CDR3 has 17 amino acids.

The J gene is TRBJ2-5, the V gene TRBV11-3, with D tentatively TRBD2 (6 bases). The sequenced sample consisted of PBMCs. This receptor was obtained from a man aged 18-30 years in good health and CMV-seropositive. In nucleotides, the CDR3 is TGTGCCAGCAGCTTAGTAATCGGCGGGGAGACGATGGAGACCCAGTACTTC. Encoded protein: CASSLVIGGETMETQYF.